The 23 T cell receptor beta chains below come from one sample, sequenced in a study of monozygotic twins with inflammatory bowel disease. TCRdb re-called the 5' RACE reads and gives one entry per CDR3 protein, without DNA. This table lists about 210,000 distinct CDR3 sequences. Sequences were obtained from blood. The receptors derive from a human donor with ulcerative colitis or Crohn's disease, or a healthy co-twin of an affected twin (not recorded which).

The chain carries TRBV12-3 or TRBV12-4 and TRBJ1-3; TCRdb gives TRBD1 as the D gene, but with no DNA this cannot be confirmed. This CDR3 contains 15 residues. The CDR3 sequence is CASSPNRQNGNTIYF.

V and J are TRBV30 and TRBJ1-2. In germline, CDR1 is GTSNPN, CDR2 SVGIG (reference sequence). CDR3 size: 13 residues. The chain's CDR3 is CAWSAGEVEGYTF.

The chain carries TRBV12-3 or TRBV12-4 and TRBJ1-1. The CDR3 is 16 residues long. CDR3 sequence reads: CASRGPVGGPDTEAFF.

CDR3 in amino acids: CASSLMGGLLSEAFF. The genes are TRBV7-3 and TRBJ1-1; the D gene TCRdb calls, TRBD1, cannot be checked with no DNA. This CDR3 spans 15 amino acids. Per the germline V gene, CDR1 is SGHTA and CDR2 is FQGTGA.

This chain links TRBV7-8 with TRBJ2-3; absent DNA, TCRdb's TRBD2 call cannot be checked. The germline V gene has CDR1 SGHVS and CDR2 FQNEAQ. This CDR3 spans 16 amino acids. This CDR3 reads CASSPIGGRAGDTQYF.

This chain connects TRBV12-3 or TRBV12-4 to TRBJ1-1; the TCRdb D gene call, TRBD1, has no DNA to confirm it. This CDR3 has 15 amino acids. The CDR3 sequence: CASSQTIRGRTEAFF.

The chain links TRBV9 to TRBJ2-3; TCRdb's D gene call, TRBD1, goes unchecked for lack of DNA. The CDR3 contains 14 residues. Germline-derived CDR1 and CDR2 are SGDLS and YYNGEE. The CDR3 sequence is CASSSPDMADTQYF. Together with reference TRBV9 and TRBJ2-3, the CDR3 gives the full variable domain: DSGVTQTPKHLITATGQRVTLRCSPRSGDLSVYWYQQSLDQGLQFLIQYYNGEERAKGNILERFSAQQFPDLHSELNLSSLELGDSALYFCASSSPDMADTQYFGPGTRLTVL.

The chain links TRBV7-9 to TRBJ2-7. The CDR3 covers 14 residues. CDR1 and CDR2 from the germline V gene are SEHNR and FQNEAQ (reference sequence). The CDR3 region is CATSRTAGNYEQYF.

The chain joins TRBV2 to TRBJ2-5; absent DNA, TCRdb's TRBD2 call cannot be checked. Germline loops: CDR1 SNHLY, CDR2 FYNNEI. The length of the CDR3 is 14 residues. CDR3 sequence reads: CASLAQNARETQYF. The whole variable domain, filled in from reference TRBV2 and TRBJ2-5, reads EPEVTQTPSHQVTQMGQEVILRCVPISNHLYFYWYRQILGQKVEFLVSFYNNEISEKSEIFDDQFSVERPDGSNFTLKIRSTKLEDSAMYFCASLAQNARETQYFGPGTRLLVL.

The rearrangement joins TRBV19 to TRBJ1-1; TCRdb designates TRBD1, a call that cannot be tested without DNA. CDR3 length: 16 amino acids. Germline CDR1 and CDR2: LNHDA and SQIVND (reference sequence). The CDR3 spells CASSIGGRIMNTEAFF.

This chain joins TRBV6-5 and TRBJ2-3; TCRdb's D gene call, TRBD2, goes unchecked for lack of DNA. The CDR3 length is 16 residues. Germline V gene lookup returns CDR1 MNHEY and CDR2 SVGAGI. The CDR3 loop is CASSLRLAGGLATQYF.

The CDR3 here is CASSDVPRSYEQYF. The chain has TRBV25-1 and TRBJ2-7; TCRdb selects TRBD1, and the lack of DNA leaves this call unchecked. This CDR3 is built from 14 residues. The V gene's germline CDR1 is MGHDK and CDR2 SYGVNS.

The chain recombines TRBV7-6 with TRBJ1-5; absent DNA, TCRdb's TRBD1 call cannot be checked. CDR3 length: 16 amino acids. Germline V gene lookup returns CDR1 SGHVS and CDR2 FNYEAQ. The CDR3 sequence is CASSSGPPHSNQPQHF.

This sequence joins TRBV7-3 and TRBJ1-1; lacking DNA, the TRBD1 call made by TCRdb goes unchecked. Germline-derived CDR1 and CDR2 are SGHTA and FQGTGA. The CDR3 extends over 13 amino acids. The CDR3 loop is CASREDRYTEAFF.

This chain joins TRBV12-3 or TRBV12-4 and TRBJ2-3; TCRdb gives TRBD1 as the D gene, but with no DNA this cannot be confirmed. This CDR3 is 14 amino acids long. The chain's CDR3 is CASTFGGPTDTQYF.

The V and J genes are TRBV19 and TRBJ2-1; TCRdb designates TRBD2, a call that cannot be tested without DNA. The CDR3 has 17 residues. Per the germline V gene, CDR1 is LNHDA and CDR2 is SQIVND (reference sequence). The CDR3 loop is CASRRTSGGEIYNEQFF.

The chain carries TRBV7-9 and TRBJ1-4; as DNA is missing, the TRBD1 call by TCRdb cannot be tested. Germline V lookup: CDR1 SEHNR, CDR2 FQNEAQ (reference sequence). The CDR3 is 14 amino acids. CDR3 loop: CASSHDRAGEKLFF.

This rearrangement joins TRBV11-2 to TRBJ2-3; checking the TCRdb D call of TRBD1 is not possible without DNA. The CDR3 totals 19 residues. CDR1 and CDR2 (germline): SGHAT, FQNNGV. CDR3 region: CASSLSPFGGLLITDTQYF.

V gene TRBV7-3 combines with J gene TRBJ2-2; the D gene TCRdb calls, TRBD2, cannot be checked with no DNA. The CDR3 has 15 residues. Germline V gene sequence: CDR1 SGHTA, CDR2 FQGTGA. The CDR3 sequence: CASSLKLAGTGELFF.

The J gene is TRBJ1-3, the V gene TRBV30. CDR3 length equals 13 residues. CDR1 is GTSNPN, CDR2 SVGIG, per germline (reference sequence). CDR3 residues: CAWSLTSGNTIYF.

The chain combines TRBV12-3 or TRBV12-4 with TRBJ1-2. This CDR3 is built from 14 residues. The CDR3 sequence: CASSLKGVGYGYTF.

This sequence joins TRBV11-3 and TRBJ2-2; TCRdb calls TRBD2, which cannot be checked without DNA. The CDR3 totals 18 residues. Germline CDR1 is SGHNT and CDR2 is YENEEA. The CDR3 sequence: CASSLAGTGGPGTGELFF.

The rearrangement uses TRBV28 and TRBJ2-2; lacking DNA, the TRBD1 call made by TCRdb goes unchecked. The length of the CDR3 is 16 residues. The germline CDR1 and CDR2 sequences are MDHEN and SYDVKM. The CDR3 region is CASSFTGTGNTGELFF.